The subject of this entry is one T cell receptor (beta chain). Its antigen remains unknown. The V end was cut by 5 bases, the J end by 1 base, with 14 bases between. Germline V gene data show CDR1 as SSHAT and CDR2 as FNYEAQ (reference sequence). The CDR3 is 15 residues long. Here immunoSEQ multiplex PCR was the method, and the copy in TCRdb shows in-frame clones only, minus some. The repertoire has around 400,000 clones, about four fifths of them found once; the top ten carry approximately 7.8%. Treatment meaning: 15 to 20 received Ad26.COV2.S at low or high dose, single or two shots; a few received placebo; per-sample allocation not given. Collection of the samples took place on day 63 after the first injection of vaccine or placebo. The sample originates from a study of Ad26.COV2.S vaccination and SARS-CoV-2 variants. About the study: Once or twice, 56 days apart, Ad26.COV2.S was delivered intramuscularly.

General study results and limits: Vaccinees and placebo recipients showed similar non-spike TCR breadth. Using TCR breadth and depth analyses may have led to underestimated total T cell responses.

The chain couples TRBV7-7 to TRBJ2-5; TRBD2 might be the D (5 bases). Sequenced here: peripheral blood, sampled in a trial of Ad26.COV2.S vaccine versus placebo. The origin of this receptor is a person between 18 and 60 years old who received the Ad26.COV2.S COVID-19 vaccine or a placebo. The CDR3 sequence: CASSASGSLQETQYF. The CDR3 DNA reads TGTGCCAGCAGCGCCTCTGGGAGCCTCCAAGAGACCCAGTACTTC.